This entry features one TCR beta chain sequence. The repertoire was sequenced with immunoSEQ multiplex PCR; TCRdb's copy has only in-frame clones and lacks some. This sample has more than 90,000 clones, with 75% to 90% found just once. The V gene lost 2 bases and the J gene lost 5 bases, with 17 bases spanning the gap. CDR1 is MGHRA and CDR2 is YSYEKL in the germline V gene. The CDR3 runs 16 residues. These data belong to a study of blood T cell repertoires in COVID-19. Looking at the study overall: Samples came from the United States, Italy and Spain, spanning acute and convalescent COVID-19.

The receptor was derived from a woman between 70 and 85 years old with active or convalescent COVID-19. The sequenced sample was peripheral blood. The V gene is TRBV4-1, the J gene TRBJ2-3; TRBD2 is a possible D gene (5 bases). DNA of the CDR3: TGCGCCAGCAGCCAATACGGCCGCAGCGGTGAAGATACGCAGTATTTT. Its protein product is CASSQYGRSGEDTQYF.